Listed here are 32 T cell receptor beta chains from one sample, sequenced in a study of T cell changes during pregnancy in multiple sclerosis. Data came from immunoSEQ multiplex PCR; TCRdb stores just in-frame clones and leaves some out. There are tens of thousands of clones in the sample; roughly 88% occur only once, and more than 9% lies in the top ten. The material sequenced was peripheral blood, taken after pregnancy. These receptors were collected from a female donor in good health, enrolled as a control in a pregnancy study.

This sequence joins TRBV30 and TRBJ2-2; TRBD2 agrees at 11 bases. Germline CDR1 reads GTSNPN; CDR2 reads SVGIG (reference sequence). J gave up 5 bases and V 3 bases, and 5 bases lay outside the gene matches. The length of the CDR3 is 15 residues. The CDR3 DNA reads as TGTGCCTGGAGACGTAGACTAGCGGGGACCGGGGAGCTGTTTTTT. As protein: CAWRRRLAGTGELFF.

The chain recombines TRBV30 with TRBJ1-2; 8 bases match TRBD1. V lost 2 bases and J lost 6; bases outside the gene matches: 14. The CDR3 totals 16 residues. CDR1 and CDR2 from the germline V gene are GTSNPN and SVGIG (reference sequence). CDR3 sequence: CAWSRSAGGGGNGYTF. The CDR3 nucleotides are TGTGCCTGGAGTAGGTCCGCAGGGGGCGGGGGAAATGGCTACACCTTC.

The V gene is TRBV5-1, the J gene TRBJ1-1; TRBD1 matches at 7 bases. The CDR3 is 14 residues long. Germline CDR1 is SGHRS and CDR2 is YFSETQ. J lost 1 base, V lost 3 bases, and 3 bases had no gene match. The CDR3 coding sequence is TGCGCCAGCAGCTGGGGGACAGCGAACACTGAAGCTTTCTTT. This sequence encodes CASSWGTANTEAFF.

This clone was found a few times. This chain connects TRBV6-5 to TRBJ2-2; D is perhaps TRBD1 (6 bases). The CDR3 has 14 residues. Trimming took 5 bases from V and 5 from J, leaving 12 bases between them. From germline, CDR1 is MNHEY and CDR2 SVGAGI. The CDR3 DNA sequence: TGTGCCAGCAGTCCACCGAGGGGGACCGGGGAGCTGTTTTTT. This translates into CASSPPRGTGELFF.

The CDR3 here is CASSLGTGGMVTEAFF. The CDR3 bases are TGTGCCAGCAGCTTAGGAACTGGGGGGATGGTCACTGAAGCTTTCTTT. The chain combines TRBV11-2 with TRBJ1-1, with D possibly TRBD1 on 5 matching bases. V lost 1 base and J 4 bases, leaving 16 bases between the germline ends. Germline V CDR1 and CDR2: SGHAT, FQNNGV. The CDR3 contains 16 residues.

J is TRBJ2-7 and V is TRBV20-1; unclear D gene. The germline V gene has CDR1 DFQATT and CDR2 SNEGSKA (reference sequence). This CDR3 is 11 amino acids long. Trimming pared 6 bases from V and 5 bases from J, leaving 11 bases between. Here the CDR3 reads CSAPTKHEQYF. The CDR3 DNA is TGCAGTGCCCCTACGAAGCACGAGCAGTACTTC.

The chain employs TRBV7-9 and TRBJ2-7; 14 bases agree with TRBD2. The junction had 3 bases not matched to a gene; V was cut back by 5 bases and J by 3 bases. The CDR3 is made up of 15 amino acids. CDR1 and CDR2 (germline): SEHNR, FQNEAQ (reference sequence). CDR3 coding DNA: TGTGCCAGCAGCCGGACTAGCGGGGGGCTCTACGAGCAGTACTTC. Translating it yields CASSRTSGGLYEQYF. The whole variable domain, remainder taken from reference TRBV7-9 and TRBJ2-7, is DTGVSQNPRHKITKRGQNVTFRCDPISEHNRLYWYRQTLGQGPEFLTYFQNEAQLEKSRLLSDRFSAERPKGSFSTLEIQRTEQGDSAMYLCASSRTSGGLYEQYFGPGTRLTVT.

This sequence joins TRBV30 and TRBJ1-1, with D uncertain. Trimming left V 0 bases short and J 5 bases short, with 13 bases between. Germline V CDR1 and CDR2: GTSNPN, SVGIG (reference sequence). This CDR3 spans 14 amino acids. As DNA, the CDR3 is TGTGCCTGGAGTGTACTCTGGGGAGGGACTGAAGCTTTCTTT. It is translated as CAWSVLWGGTEAFF.

The chain recombines TRBV19 with TRBJ1-5, with 8 positions matching TRBD1. CDR1 and CDR2 from the germline V gene are LNHDA and SQIVND (reference sequence). The CDR3 is 15 amino acids. Trimming took 1 base from V and 7 from J; bases not matched to a gene: 6. CDR3 protein: CASSIVPGGGQPQHF. The CDR3 DNA sequence: TGTGCCAGTAGTATAGTGCCAGGGGGCGGCCAGCCCCAGCATTTT.

The chain links TRBV7-9 to TRBJ2-1, with TRBD2 matching over 13 bases. The CDR3 loop spans 15 amino acids. With 3 bases clipped from V and 6 bases from J, the junction kept 2 bases outside the gene matches. Per germline, CDR1 SEHNR and CDR2 FQNEAQ (reference sequence). The DNA for the CDR3 is TGTGCCAGCAGCTTGCGGACTAGCGGGGGCAATGAGCAGTTCTTC. Its protein is CASSLRTSGGNEQFF. Full variable domain (outside the CDR3, taken from reference TRBV7-9 and TRBJ2-1): DTGVSQNPRHKITKRGQNVTFRCDPISEHNRLYWYRQTLGQGPEFLTYFQNEAQLEKSRLLSDRFSAERPKGSFSTLEIQRTEQGDSAMYLCASSLRTSGGNEQFFGPGTRLTVL.

CDR3 loop: CAISEGESGTEAFF. The CDR3 bases are TGTGCCATCAGTGAGGGGGAGTCGGGCACTGAAGCTTTCTTT. J is TRBJ1-1 and V is TRBV10-3; D gene ambiguous. Germline CDR1 is ENHRY and CDR2 is SYGVKD. The CDR3 is 14 residues long. Trimming took off 2 bases at V and 4 bases at J, with 11 bases between the two ends.

V usage is TRBV5-6 and J usage is TRBJ1-1; 9 bases match TRBD1. CDR1 is SGHDT and CDR2 is YYEEEE in the germline V gene. Germline trimming cut 4 bases from V and 7 bases from J; bases unmatched to any gene: 11. This CDR3 contains 15 residues. The chain's CDR3 is CASSGPGQGFNEAFF. CDR3 DNA: TGTGCCAGCAGCGGACCGGGACAGGGTTTTAATGAAGCTTTCTTT.

The chain carries TRBV6-5 and TRBJ1-5, with D perhaps matching TRBD1 (6 bases). The germline gives CDR1 MNHEY, CDR2 SVGAGI. The CDR3 totals 14 residues. Trimming left V 0 bases short and J 5 bases short, with 8 bases between. The CDR3: CASSYSGAHQPQHF. The CDR3 nucleotides read TGTGCCAGCAGTTACTCGGGGGCGCATCAGCCCCAGCATTTT.

To note about this clone: At the DNA level, this CDR3 is encoded by other sequences in the same sample as well. J is TRBJ1-2 and V is TRBV27; tentatively, D is TRBD1 (6 bases). Looked up from germline, CDR1 is MNHEY and CDR2 is SMNVEV (reference sequence). The CDR3 consists of 14 residues. V shed 6 bases and J shed 4 bases, with 15 bases lying between them. CDR3 sequence (DNA): TGTGCCAGCAGCCGCAGGGGATCATTCTATGGCTACACCTTC. The encoded protein is CASSRRGSFYGYTF.

V gene TRBV27 combines with J gene TRBJ2-7; D is possibly TRBD2 (5 bases). This CDR3 has 14 amino acids. V lost 6 bases and J lost 5, with 17 bases in between. CDR1 is MNHEY, CDR2 SMNVEV, per germline (reference sequence). The CDR3 DNA sequence: TGTGCCAGCAGCCCCGGGGTGGTGAGCGACGAGCAGTACTTC. Translating it yields CASSPGVVSDEQYF.

V and J are TRBV5-5 and TRBJ1-1; D is uncertain. The CDR3 consists of 15 residues. The germline gives CDR1 SGHKS, CDR2 YYEKEE (reference sequence). The germline V and J ends were trimmed by 2 bases and 5 bases, with 16 bases remaining between them. The CDR3 region is CASSFYEGLGTEAFF. Here the CDR3 DNA reads TGTGCCAGCAGCTTTTACGAGGGTTTAGGGACTGAAGCTTTCTTT.

The chain recombines TRBV10-3 with TRBJ2-7; D may be TRBD1 (5 bases). Per germline, CDR1 ENHRY and CDR2 SYGVKD. V was trimmed by 1 base and J by 6 bases, leaving 13 bases between them. The CDR3 consists of 14 residues. In DNA, the CDR3 is TGTGCCATCAGTGAGTACAGGCGGAGATGCGAGCAGTACTTC. It yields the protein CAISEYRRRCEQYF.

V and J are TRBV16 and TRBJ2-5; perhaps TRBD1 as D (7 bases). The CDR3 is 16 residues long. Germline V gene sequence: CDR1 KGHSY, CDR2 FQNENV. Deletions cut 8 bases from V and 3 bases from J, with 22 bases between. The CDR3 region is CASLGGPPDREETQYF. CDR3 DNA sequence: TGTGCCAGCCTTGGAGGGCCGCCCGACAGGGAAGAGACCCAGTACTTC. The full variable domain, completed using reference TRBV16 and TRBJ2-5, is GEEVAQTPKHLVRGEGQKAKLYCAPIKGHSYVFWYQQVLKNEFKFLISFQNENVFDETGMPKERFSAKCLPNSPCSLEIQATKLEDSAVYFCASLGGPPDREETQYFGPGTRLLVL.

The chain combines TRBV6-5 with TRBJ2-7; D possibly corresponds to TRBD1 (6 bases). V was pared by 8 bases and J by 4 bases, with 15 bases between. Germline V gene lookup returns CDR1 MNHEY and CDR2 SVGAGI. This CDR3 is built from 13 residues. CDR3 nucleotides: TGTGCCAGCGGGTTGGGGGCCCTGTACGAGCAGTACTTC. As protein: CASGLGALYEQYF.

The chain joins TRBV7-6 to TRBJ1-2; the match to TRBD1 covers 9 bases. This CDR3 is 13 amino acids long. Trimming cost V 5 bases and J 10 bases; bases outside gene matches: 8. CDR1 and CDR2 (germline): SGHVS, FNYEAQ. CDR3 in amino acids: CASSPSGQGVYTF. In DNA form, the CDR3 reads TGTGCCAGCAGCCCGTCGGGACAGGGAGTCTACACCTTC.

V gene TRBV14 combines with J gene TRBJ2-7, with TRBD2 matching over 7 bases. The CDR3 spans 15 residues. Germline V gene data show CDR1 as SGHDN and CDR2 as FVKESK. J gave up 6 bases and V 4 bases, and 12 bases lay outside the gene matches. CDR3 loop: CASSPVGEGPREQYF. The DNA for the CDR3 is TGTGCCAGCAGCCCCGTTGGGGAGGGCCCTCGCGAGCAGTACTTC.

V gene TRBV2 combines with J gene TRBJ2-7, with D perhaps matching TRBD1 (5 bases). The CDR3 length is 12 residues. Germline V gives CDR1 SNHLY, CDR2 FYNNEI. Trimming shortened V by 5 bases and J by 3 bases, and 8 bases separated the two germline ends. CDR3 residues: CASSLDSYEQYF. In DNA form, the CDR3 reads TGTGCCAGCAGTCTTGACAGCTACGAGCAGTACTTC.

This rearrangement joins TRBV5-1 to TRBJ1-1, with 7 nucleotides matching TRBD1. The germline gives CDR1 SGHRS, CDR2 YFSETQ. Losses at the gene ends were 2 bases for V and 1 base for J; bases not matched to a gene: 5. The CDR3 runs to 15 residues. In nucleotides, the CDR3 is TGCGCCAGCAGCTTTACCAACAGGGGGAACACTGAAGCTTTCTTT. Translating it yields CASSFTNRGNTEAFF.

The rearrangement links TRBV7-2 to TRBJ1-5; weak D call: TRBD1 (5 bases). CDR3 length: 15 residues. Germline assignment: CDR1 SGHTA and CDR2 FQGNSA. Trimming cost V 4 bases and J 3 bases, with 13 bases left between them. The CDR3 DNA follows: TGTGCCAGCAGCTCGGGGGGGGGATACAATCAGCCCCAGCATTTT. Translation gives CASSSGGGYNQPQHF.

This chain connects TRBV18 to TRBJ1-6; 12 bases map to TRBD1. The V and J ends lost 1 base and 9 bases, in that order; junction bases with no gene match: 16. The CDR3 totals 20 residues. Germline V CDR1 and CDR2: KGHSH, LQKENI. The CDR3 region is CASSPQTLLGQGAPFSPLHF. CDR3 coding DNA: TGTGCCAGCTCACCACAGACACTTTTGGGACAGGGGGCTCCTTTTTCACCCCTCCACTTT.

This clone was observed once. The chain has TRBV11-1 and TRBJ2-1; D not certain. The V end was cut by 3 bases, the J end by 0 bases, with 9 bases between. CDR1 and CDR2 from the germline V gene are SGHAT and FQDESV (reference sequence). The CDR3 sequence is 15 residues long. CDR3 sequence: CASSFDFSSYNEQFF. The CDR3 nucleotides read TGTGCCAGCAGCTTCGACTTTAGCTCCTACAATGAGCAGTTCTTC.

V gene TRBV6-5 combines with J gene TRBJ1-1; TRBD1 agrees at 12 bases. The CDR3 covers 14 residues. CDR1 and CDR2 (germline): MNHEY, SVGAGI. Unmatched junction bases numbered 4, after V lost 6 bases and J lost 5 bases. CDR3 sequence reads: CASRGQGAWTEAFF. DNA for the CDR3: TGTGCCAGCAGGGGACAGGGGGCATGGACTGAAGCTTTCTTT.

V and J are TRBV7-8 and TRBJ1-4; the D is unclear. V was pared by 5 bases and J by 6 bases, with 7 bases between. Germline values: CDR1 SGHVS, CDR2 FQNEAQ. The CDR3 has 12 residues. This CDR3 reads CASSPADEKLFF. The DNA for the CDR3 is TGTGCCAGCAGCCCTGCGGATGAAAAACTGTTTTTT.

The CDR3 protein is CASMGLAGNIQYF. The CDR3 nucleotides read TGCGCCAGCATGGGACTAGCGGGGAACATTCAGTACTTC. The rearrangement uses TRBV5-1 and TRBJ2-4; 13 bases align to TRBD2. The CDR3 covers 13 residues. Germline assignment: CDR1 SGHRS and CDR2 YFSETQ. J gave up 7 bases and V 6 bases, and 1 base lay outside the gene matches. Full variable domain (rest looked up from reference TRBV5-1 and TRBJ2-4): KAGVTQTPRYLIKTRGQQVTLSCSPISGHRSVSWYQQTPGQGLQFLFEYFSETQRNKGNFPGRFSGRQFSNSRSEMNVSTLELGDSALYLCASMGLAGNIQYFGAGTRLSVL.

This clone is deemed medium-sized. The V and J genes are TRBV7-2 and TRBJ1-1; tentatively, D is TRBD1 (5 bases). The CDR3 loop spans 14 amino acids. Germline-derived CDR1 and CDR2 are SGHTA and FQGNSA. V lost 5 bases and J lost 3, with 13 bases in between. The CDR3 sequence is CASSQTGYDTEAFF. Written as DNA, the CDR3 is TGTGCCAGCAGCCAAACAGGATATGACACTGAAGCTTTCTTT. Supplemented by reference TRBV7-2 and TRBJ1-1, the full variable domain reads GAGVSQSPSNKVTEKGKDVELRCDPISGHTALYWYRQSLGQGLEFLIYFQGNSAPDKSGLPSDRFSAERTGGSVSTLTIQRTQQEDSAVYLCASSQTGYDTEAFFGQGTRLTVV.

The count of this clone is one. The V call is TRBV10-3, the J call TRBJ2-5; perhaps TRBD2 as D (5 bases). The V end lost 6 bases, the J end lost 5 bases, and 19 bases lay between the germline ends. The CDR3 has 15 amino acids. Germline values: CDR1 ENHRY, CDR2 SYGVKD. CDR3 nucleotides: TGTGCCATCAGCCAGGAGGACCGACGGAGCGAGACCCAGTACTTC. Its translation is CAISQEDRRSETQYF.

V is TRBV27 and J is TRBJ2-3, with D hard to call. The germline gives CDR1 MNHEY, CDR2 SMNVEV (reference sequence). The CDR3 runs to 14 residues. The V end was cut by 10 bases, the J end by 1 base, with 15 bases between. The CDR3: CATRSVAGTDTQYF. As DNA, the CDR3 is TGTGCCACCCGAAGCGTGGCGGGCACAGATACGCAGTATTTT.